This entry is about one T cell receptor beta chain. Germline CDR1 GTSNPN, CDR2 SVGIG (reference sequence). V lost 3 bases, J lost 2 bases, and 13 bases stayed unmatched. The CDR3 consists of 16 residues. Preparing the TCRbeta library involved the use of unique molecular identifiers. MiXCR, applied by TCRdb to the PCR reads, yields one record per CDR3 protein. This table has over 550,000 distinct CDR3 sequences, roughly a tenth appearing once. This sample was included in a study of T-cell reconstitution after alpha-beta-depleted transplantation in children. The chain links TRBV30 to TRBJ2-7; 7 bases match TRBD2. The specimen was PBMCs from the stem cell graft donor, collected from the stem cell graft. The receptor comes from a human donor who donated a stem cell graft to a child with acute myeloid leukemia. CDR3 region: CAWRLYPAGATYEQYF. Written as DNA, the CDR3 is TGTGCCTGGAGGTTATACCCGGCGGGAGCTACCTACGAGCAGTACTTC.